These 25 T cell receptor beta chains share one sample of origin, sequenced in a study of shared clonotypes between healthy human individuals. CD45RO negativity and positive selection for CCR7 defined naive CD8 cells, a population that excluded terminally differentiated effector memory CD45RA+ cells. The repertoire was sequenced with immunoSEQ multiplex PCR; TCRdb's copy has only in-frame clones and lacks some. The data contain about 610,000 clones, 96% of them singletons. The sample was naive CD8+ T cells sorted from blood. The receptor source for this set is a young woman in good health.

The rearrangement links TRBV30 to TRBJ1-2, with D possibly matching TRBD1 (6 bases). The V end lost 3 bases, the J end lost 7 bases, and 18 bases lay between the germline ends. This CDR3 is 14 amino acids long. Germline CDR1 and CDR2: GTSNPN and SVGIG (reference sequence). The CDR3 region has the DNA TGTGCCTGGAGACCTGGGGGCGCTTCCTCTGGCTACACCTTC. As protein: CAWRPGGASSGYTF.

The chain employs TRBV7-8 and TRBJ1-5; a weak D match, TRBD1 (6 bases). This CDR3 comprises 15 residues. The germline V gene encodes CDR1 SGHVS and CDR2 FQNEAQ. V dropped 2 bases and J dropped 0 bases, with 8 bases sitting between them. CDR3 DNA sequence: TGTGCCAGCAGCTTAAGGGGGAATAGCAATCAGCCCCAGCATTTT. It codes for CASSLRGNSNQPQHF. The whole variable domain, remainder taken from reference TRBV7-8 and TRBJ1-5, is GAGVSQSPRYKVAKRGQDVALRCDPISGHVSLFWYQQALGQGPEFLTYFQNEAQLDKSGLPSDRFFAERPEGSVSTLKIQRTQQEDSAVYLCASSLRGNSNQPQHFGDGTRLSIL.

The genes are TRBV2 and TRBJ1-3; tentative D call: TRBD1 (5 bases). The CDR3 has 19 residues. Trimming removed 6 bases at V and 2 bases at J, with 26 bases between. Germline V CDR1 and CDR2: SNHLY, FYNNEI. The CDR3 sequence is CASSVSGTIPTNTGNTIYF. CDR3 in DNA: TGTGCCAGCAGCGTCTCCGGGACCATCCCAACTAATACTGGAAACACCATATATTTT.

J is TRBJ2-7 and V is TRBV28; 13 bases agree with TRBD2. Germline values: CDR1 MDHEN, CDR2 SYDVKM. Trimming cost V 7 bases and J 4 bases; bases outside gene matches: 7. The CDR3 consists of 15 residues. The DNA of the CDR3 is TGTGCCAGCACCGAACTAGCGGGAGGGCCGTACGAGCAGTACTTC. This translates into CASTELAGGPYEQYF. The full variable domain, in which reference TRBV28 and TRBJ2-7 provide the parts outside the CDR3, is DVKVTQSSRYLVKRTGEKVFLECVQDMDHENMFWYRQDPGLGLRLIYFSYDVKMKEKGDIPEGYSVSREKKERFSLILESASTNQTSMYLCASTELAGGPYEQYFGPGTRLTVT.

Note on this clone: This CDR3 is also generated by other DNA sequences in the sample. The J gene is TRBJ1-1, the V gene TRBV27; D gene ambiguous. Germline lookup yields CDR1 MNHEY and CDR2 SMNVEV (reference sequence). The length of the CDR3 is 13 residues. Trimming left V 5 bases short and J 6 bases short, with 13 bases between. Written as DNA, the CDR3 is TGTGCCAGCAGTCTCCTCGGCGGGGCTGAAGCTTTCTTT. Its protein is CASSLLGGAEAFF.

This chain's CDR3 is CASSFGQASEQYF. The DNA of the CDR3 is TGTGCCAGTAGTTTCGGACAGGCCTCCGAGCAGTACTTC. The chain couples TRBV19 to TRBJ2-5; 7 bases line up with TRBD1. The J call may be wrong; the DNA end is better matched by TRBJ2-7. Germline CDR1 is LNHDA and CDR2 is SQIVND (reference sequence). The CDR3 is 13 amino acids.

The V gene is TRBV28, the J gene TRBJ1-1, with a tentative D call TRBD1 (6 bases). CDR1 is MDHEN, CDR2 SYDVKM, per germline. The V and J ends lost 10 bases and 4 bases respectively, with 19 bases between them. The CDR3 is 14 residues long. The CDR3 loop reads CAIGGERGTTEAFF. CDR3 DNA sequence: TGTGCCATCGGGGGGGAAAGGGGGACCACTGAAGCTTTCTTT.

The chain recombines TRBV6-5 with TRBJ2-1; perhaps TRBD2 as D (6 bases). CDR1 and CDR2 (germline): MNHEY, SVGAGI. The CDR3 loop spans 15 amino acids. Trimming removed 2 bases at V and 7 bases at J, with 15 bases between. The CDR3 bases are TGTGCCAGCAGTTACATGGGACTCGAGATGAATGAGCAGTTCTTC. Amino acid sequence: CASSYMGLEMNEQFF.

This rearrangement joins TRBV19 to TRBJ2-1; D uncertain. CDR3 size: 14 residues. Germline CDR1 reads LNHDA; CDR2 reads SQIVND (reference sequence). Deletions cut 1 base from V and 10 bases from J, with 14 bases between. The CDR3 region has the DNA TGTGCCAGTAGTATAGGACCTCCATCCAGGGAGCAGTTCTTC. Its protein product is CASSIGPPSREQFF.

CDR3 sequence: CSVVAGGGWNTGELFF. The CDR3 DNA sequence: TGCAGCGTTGTAGCGGGAGGAGGCTGGAACACCGGGGAGCTGTTTTTT. The V and J genes are TRBV29-1 and TRBJ2-2, with 10 nucleotides matching TRBD2. Trimming at V came to 4 bases and at J to 1 base, leaving 6 bases not matched to a gene. The CDR3 has 16 residues. Germline loops: CDR1 SQVTM, CDR2 ANQGSEA.

This chain uses TRBV6-6 with TRBJ2-1; the match to TRBD1 covers 9 bases. This CDR3 contains 13 residues. From germline, CDR1 is MNHNY and CDR2 SVGAGI (reference sequence). The V and J ends lost 4 bases and 8 bases, in that order; junction bases with no gene match: 3. Here the CDR3 DNA reads TGTGCCAGCAGTTCGGACAGGGGTTATGAGCAGTTCTTC. Its protein product is CASSSDRGYEQFF.

The rearrangement joins TRBV4-1 to TRBJ1-5; D is perhaps TRBD1 (5 bases). CDR3 length: 16 amino acids. CDR1 and CDR2 from the germline V gene are MGHRA and YSYEKL. The V end was cut by 3 bases, the J end by 1 base, with 13 bases between. The CDR3 DNA sequence: TGCGCCAGCAGCCACTTTACGACAGCCAGCAATCAGCCCCAGCATTTT. This codes for CASSHFTTASNQPQHF.

Comments on this clone: At one of its ends the junction is not consistent with the germline gene, which may arise from a read error. The rearrangement joins TRBV11-2 to TRBJ2-5, with 8 positions matching TRBD2. CDR3 length equals 13 residues. The V gene's germline CDR1 is SGHAT and CDR2 FQNNGV. The CDR3: CASSLGGRHPSDF. CDR3 nucleotides: TGTGCCAGCAGCTTAGGCGGGAGGCACCCTTCGGACTTC.

This clone was seen only once. The V gene is TRBV28, the J gene TRBJ1-5; D remains unclear. From germline, CDR1 is MDHEN and CDR2 SYDVKM. The CDR3 has 16 residues. The V end lost 2 bases, the J end lost 5 bases, and 16 bases lay between the germline ends. This chain's CDR3 is CASSLPSRWVYQPQHF. CDR3 in DNA: TGTGCCAGCAGTTTACCGAGTAGGTGGGTATATCAGCCCCAGCATTTT.

The chain recombines TRBV6-1 with TRBJ2-7, with D maybe TRBD1 (5 bases). Germline loops: CDR1 MNHNS, CDR2 SASEGT. The CDR3 totals 14 residues. Trimming stripped 6 bases from V and 2 bases from J, with 14 bases between. The CDR3, as DNA: TGTGCCAGCAGCTTTGGTGGGGCAACCTACGAGCAGTACTTC. Encoded protein: CASSFGGATYEQYF.

This sequence joins TRBV27 and TRBJ2-7; either TRBD1 or TRBD2 may fit D (6 bases each). Germline V lookup: CDR1 MNHEY, CDR2 SMNVEV (reference sequence). V was clipped by 8 bases and J by 4 bases, with 15 bases between them. This CDR3 contains 13 residues. CDR3 sequence (DNA): TGTGCCAGCGGTGGGGGGCGCGTGTACGAGCAGTACTTC. Its protein product is CASGGGRVYEQYF.

The chain joins TRBV28 to TRBJ2-7; no reliable D call. Looked up from germline, CDR1 is MDHEN and CDR2 is SYDVKM. V was clipped by 3 bases and J by 6 bases, with 12 bases between them. CDR3 size: 13 residues. The CDR3 loop is CASSFPAVSEQYF. Here the CDR3 DNA reads TGTGCCAGCAGTTTTCCTGCGGTGTCCGAGCAGTACTTC.

The V call is TRBV5-4, the J call TRBJ1-2; TRBD1 aligns across 9 bases. The V segment lost 0 bases and the J segment 4 bases; nucleotides outside the gene matches: 4. Germline V lookup: CDR1 SGHNT, CDR2 YYREEE (reference sequence). This CDR3 has 15 amino acids. CDR3 residues: CASSLGTGEIYGYTF. CDR3 in DNA: TGTGCCAGCAGCTTGGGGACAGGGGAAATCTATGGCTACACCTTC.

About this clone: Distinct nucleotide sequences in the sample also encode this CDR3. The rearrangement joins TRBV29-1 to TRBJ2-1; D may be TRBD2 (6 bases). The germline V gene has CDR1 SQVTM and CDR2 ANQGSEA. The CDR3 is 11 residues long. V was trimmed by 5 bases and J by 9 bases, leaving 11 bases between them. In DNA form, the CDR3 reads TGCAGCGTTTTATTGGGAGGTGAGCAGTTCTTC. Protein: CSVLLGGEQFF.

This chain uses TRBV7-9 with TRBJ1-2; tentatively, D is TRBD1 (6 bases). The length of the CDR3 is 13 residues. V was trimmed by 5 bases and J by 7 bases, leaving 14 bases between them. Germline V gene sequence: CDR1 SEHNR, CDR2 FQNEAQ (reference sequence). CDR3 in amino acids: CASSLGGLTGYTF. The CDR3 DNA follows: TGTGCCAGCAGCCTGGGGGGCTTGACTGGCTACACCTTC. Together with reference TRBV7-9 and TRBJ1-2, the CDR3 gives the full variable domain: DTGVSQNPRHKITKRGQNVTFRCDPISEHNRLYWYRQTLGQGPEFLTYFQNEAQLEKSRLLSDRFSAERPKGSFSTLEIQRTEQGDSAMYLCASSLGGLTGYTFGSGTRLTVV.

Points on this clone: At the DNA level, this CDR3 is encoded by other sequences in the same sample as well. The chain carries TRBV28 and TRBJ2-7; a weak D match, TRBD1 (5 bases). This CDR3 spans 12 amino acids. Trimming took 3 bases from V and 3 from J, leaving 6 bases between them. The germline V gene has CDR1 MDHEN and CDR2 SYDVKM. The CDR3 sequence: CASSFRGYEQYF. Written as DNA, the CDR3 is TGTGCCAGCAGTTTTAGGGGCTACGAGCAGTACTTC.

The J gene is TRBJ2-1, the V gene TRBV21-1; the table's D gene call, TRBD2, was not cross checked with the DNA. TRBV21-1 is a pseudogene segment. The CDR3 is 17 amino acids. CDR3 DNA sequence: TGTGCCAGCAGCGTCCGTAGCGGGCCCGGCGGGTACAATGAGCAGTTCTTC. This encodes CASSVRSGPGGYNEQFF.

The chain employs TRBV14 and TRBJ2-1; TRBD2 matches 11 bases. The CDR3 is 17 amino acids. Germline V gene lookup returns CDR1 SGHDN and CDR2 FVKESK. The J segment lost 3 bases and the V segment lost 1 base, leaving 5 bases of the junction unmatched. The CDR3 bases are TGTGCCAGCAGCCAAGCGGGACTAGCGGACTTCTACAATGAGCAGTTCTTC. Protein product: CASSQAGLADFYNEQFF.

The CDR3 region has the DNA TGTGCCAGCAGCGATGCAACAGATACGCAGTATTTT. Translating it yields CASSDATDTQYF. V and J are TRBV7-6 and TRBJ2-3; D remains ambiguous. The CDR3 spans 12 residues. Germline V gives CDR1 SGHVS, CDR2 FNYEAQ. The germline V and J ends were trimmed by 5 bases and 3 bases, with 6 bases remaining between them.

J is TRBJ2-7 and V is TRBV7-2; weak D call: TRBD2 (6 bases). Germline CDR1 is SGHTA and CDR2 is FQGNSA. Trimming left V 0 bases short and J 2 bases short, with 11 bases between. The CDR3 consists of 15 residues. The CDR3 bases are TGTGCCAGCAGCTTAGCGTCGGGACTCACCTACGAGCAGTACTTC. Translating it yields CASSLASGLTYEQYF.